These 18 T cell receptor beta chains came from one sample sequenced in a study of cytomegalovirus exposure and HLA in healthy donors. PCR amplification relied on 60 Vbeta primers (plus 13 Jbeta primers). Generated by immunoSEQ multiplex PCR, the TCRdb table keeps only in-frame clones and is missing some. The data show 55,000 to 65,000 clones, 70% to 90% seen once. The specimen sequenced was PBMCs. These receptors were obtained from a man younger than 40 in good health and CMV-seropositive.

V and J are TRBV27 and TRBJ2-3; D call uncertain. Trimming stripped 4 bases from V and 6 bases from J, with 8 bases between. CDR1 and CDR2 from the germline V gene are MNHEY and SMNVEV (reference sequence). This CDR3 spans 12 amino acids. The CDR3 DNA is TGTGCCAGCAGTTATGGGCCCGATACGCAGTATTTT. This sequence encodes CASSYGPDTQYF.

V is TRBV2 and J is TRBJ1-3; possibly TRBD1 for D (5 bases). The CDR3 extends over 16 amino acids. The ends were cut back, 3 bases at V and 0 bases at J, with 12 bases in the middle. Germline assignment: CDR1 SNHLY and CDR2 FYNNEI. As DNA, the CDR3 is TGTGCCAGCAGTGAGACCGACAGATACTCTGGAAACACCATATATTTT. Its translation is CASSETDRYSGNTIYF.

The chain has TRBV7-9 and TRBJ1-2; 10 nucleotides line up with TRBD1. Germline CDR1 reads SEHNR; CDR2 reads FQNEAQ (reference sequence). The ends lost 4 bases at V and 6 bases at J; junction bases unmatched: 2. The CDR3 runs to 13 residues. Here the CDR3 reads CASSSGQGDGYTF. The CDR3 DNA is TGTGCCAGCAGCTCCGGACAGGGGGATGGCTACACCTTC.

The CDR3 nucleotides read TGCAGCGTTGAAAGCCAAGAGCCTGGAAACACCATATATTTT. Encoded protein: CSVESQEPGNTIYF. The V call is TRBV29-1, the J call TRBJ1-3; D unclear. Trimming stripped 2 bases from V and 2 bases from J, with 10 bases between. The CDR3 is 14 residues long. CDR1 is SQVTM, CDR2 ANQGSEA, per germline. The whole variable domain, remainder taken from reference TRBV29-1 and TRBJ1-3, is SAVISQKPSRDICQRGTSLTIQCQVDSQVTMMFWYRQQPGQSLTLIATANQGSEATYESGFVIDKFPISRPNLTFSTLTVSNMSPEDSSIYLCSVESQEPGNTIYFGEGSWLTVV.

The chain recombines TRBV7-2 with TRBJ2-7; 7 nucleotides match TRBD2. V was clipped by 2 bases and J by 2 bases; unmatched bases: 3. This CDR3 region has 14 residues. Germline CDR1 reads SGHTA; CDR2 reads FQGNSA. CDR3 in amino acids: CASSLRRGTYEQYF. The DNA for the CDR3 is TGTGCCAGCAGCTTACGGCGGGGGACCTACGAGCAGTACTTC.

The chain uses TRBV9 and TRBJ2-1, with TRBD2 as a possible D gene (6 bases). The CDR3 is 15 amino acids. V was shortened by 0 bases and J by 4 bases, with 11 bases between the two germline ends. CDR1 is SGDLS, CDR2 YYNGEE, per germline. CDR3 sequence reads: CASSVDAGNYNEQFF. In nucleotides, the CDR3 is TGTGCCAGCAGCGTAGACGCGGGAAATTACAATGAGCAGTTCTTC.

The chain joins TRBV11-3 to TRBJ2-3, with D hard to call. Germline V gives CDR1 SGHNT, CDR2 YENEEA. This CDR3 spans 16 amino acids. V was cut by 1 base and J by 0 bases, with 11 bases left in between. Written as DNA, the CDR3 is TGTGCCAGCAGCTTAGGTACGCGAACTAGCACAGATACGCAGTATTTT. It is translated as CASSLGTRTSTDTQYF.

The V and J genes are TRBV2 and TRBJ1-5, with D perhaps matching TRBD1 (6 bases). The V and J ends lost 1 base and 3 bases respectively, with 19 bases between them. CDR3 length equals 18 residues. Germline assignment: CDR1 SNHLY and CDR2 FYNNEI. The DNA of the CDR3 is TGTGCCAGCAGTGAAGTAAGGTTAGGGACAAGGTTCAATCAGCCCCAGCATTTT. It specifies CASSEVRLGTRFNQPQHF.

V gene TRBV11-2 combines with J gene TRBJ2-7; D might be TRBD2 (6 bases). The CDR3 loop spans 14 amino acids. CDR1 is SGHAT and CDR2 is FQNNGV in the germline V gene. Trimming cost V 5 bases and J 2 bases, with 13 bases left between them. Here the CDR3 DNA reads TGTGCCAGCAGCCGCGGGACGGCAACCTACGAGCAGTACTTC. It codes for CASSRGTATYEQYF.

The gene calls are TRBV28 and TRBJ2-5; 7 bases align to TRBD2. The germline gives CDR1 MDHEN, CDR2 SYDVKM. J was trimmed by 5 bases and V by 7 bases; bases with no gene match: 4. The length of the CDR3 is 12 residues. As DNA, the CDR3 is TGTGCCAGCAATGCGGGAGTGGAGACCCAGTACTTC. Translating gives CASNAGVETQYF.

There are a few counts of this clone. This chain uses TRBV6-6 with TRBJ2-7; 7 nucleotides align to TRBD1. Trimming removed 0 bases from V and 6 bases from J; junction bases left unmatched: 8. The CDR3 has 15 amino acids. Germline V gene lookup returns CDR1 MNHNY and CDR2 SVGAGI (reference sequence). CDR3 residues: CASSYSLDRAPEQYF. In DNA, the CDR3 is TGTGCCAGCAGTTACTCCCTTGACAGGGCTCCCGAGCAGTACTTC.

In DNA form, the CDR3 reads TGTGCCAGCAGCTTATCCCTCTTGGCTGGGCATGAAAAACTGTTTTTT. It translates to CASSLSLLAGHEKLFF. The V call is TRBV7-9, the J call TRBJ1-4; D unresolved. There are 16 residues in the CDR3. Germline V gene data show CDR1 as SEHNR and CDR2 as FQNEAQ (reference sequence). V lost 2 bases to trimming and J lost 6 bases, with 16 bases between them. Supplemented by reference TRBV7-9 and TRBJ1-4, the full variable domain reads DTGVSQNPRHKITKRGQNVTFRCDPISEHNRLYWYRQTLGQGPEFLTYFQNEAQLEKSRLLSDRFSAERPKGSFSTLEIQRTEQGDSAMYLCASSLSLLAGHEKLFFGSGTQLSVL.

This chain joins TRBV19 and TRBJ2-3; a weak D match, TRBD2 (5 bases). The germline gives CDR1 LNHDA, CDR2 SQIVND (reference sequence). The germline V and J ends were trimmed by 6 bases and 4 bases, with 11 bases remaining between them. The CDR3 is 13 residues long. The CDR3 protein is CASRASSSDTQYF. In DNA form, the CDR3 reads TGTGCCAGTAGAGCTAGCTCGTCAGATACGCAGTATTTT.

The chain recombines TRBV9 with TRBJ2-7, with 10 positions matching TRBD2. Germline V gives CDR1 SGDLS, CDR2 YYNGEE. The junction had 7 bases not matched to a gene; V was cut back by 0 bases and J by 7 bases. CDR3 length: 15 residues. The CDR3 DNA follows: TGTGCCAGCAGCGTAGGTCCTAGCGGGAGAAGTGAGCAGTACTTC. It encodes CASSVGPSGRSEQYF.

J is TRBJ2-7 and V is TRBV6-6, with a weak D call TRBD1 (6 bases). The CDR3 runs 15 residues. The V and J ends lost 2 bases and 2 bases respectively, with 13 bases between them. Germline V gives CDR1 MNHNY, CDR2 SVGAGI (reference sequence). The CDR3 sequence is CASSYAAGAPYEQYF. For the CDR3, the DNA is TGTGCCAGCAGTTACGCGGCAGGGGCGCCCTACGAGCAGTACTTC.

The chain recombines TRBV15 with TRBJ1-5; TRBD1 matches at 8 bases. The junction had 8 bases not matched to a gene; V was cut back by 5 bases and J by 2 bases. Germline CDR1 and CDR2: LNHNV and YYDKDF (reference sequence). The CDR3 runs to 16 residues. CDR3 loop: CATSPGGRAGNQPQHF. CDR3 DNA sequence: TGTGCCACCAGCCCAGGGGGCCGAGCGGGCAATCAGCCCCAGCATTTT.

The chain combines TRBV19 with TRBJ2-1; 9 bases agree with TRBD2. V shed 4 bases and J 10 bases; nucleotides not matched to a gene: 8. The CDR3 covers 14 residues. Looked up from germline, CDR1 is LNHDA and CDR2 is SQIVND (reference sequence). The CDR3 protein is CASSRSSGTGEQFF. The CDR3 nucleotides are TGTGCCAGTAGTAGGTCTAGCGGGACGGGGGAGCAGTTCTTC.

V and J are TRBV5-1 and TRBJ2-7; D might be TRBD2 (5 bases). CDR3 length: 13 residues. From germline, CDR1 is SGHRS and CDR2 YFSETQ. V was cut by 4 bases and J by 1 base, with 9 bases left in between. The CDR3 protein is CASSQPGSYEQYF. In DNA form, the CDR3 reads TGCGCCAGCAGCCAACCGGGGTCCTACGAGCAGTACTTC.